The 19 T cell receptor beta chains in this list originate from one sample, sequenced in a study of blood T cell repertoires in COVID-19. Clones were sequenced by immunoSEQ multiplex PCR, and TCRdb holds only the in-frame ones, with some missing. The top ten hold roughly 1.2% of the sample, which has 200,000 to 300,000 clones, roughly 88% seen once. Specimen: PBMCs or T cells enriched from blood (not recorded which). These receptors were taken from a woman in her forties with acute COVID-19.

Note on this clone: This sample also contains other DNA sequences that code for the same CDR3. V gene TRBV5-1 combines with J gene TRBJ1-2; D remains ambiguous. Trimming took off 0 bases at V and 1 base at J, with 4 bases between the two ends. Germline values: CDR1 SGHRS, CDR2 YFSETQ. This CDR3 region has 13 residues. The CDR3 region is CASSLDSNYGYTF. CDR3 bases: TGCGCCAGCAGCTTGGACAGTAACTATGGCTACACCTTC.

The chain joins TRBV7-2 to TRBJ1-3; 9 nucleotides agree with TRBD1. The CDR3 has 16 amino acids. Germline loops: CDR1 SGHTA, CDR2 FQGNSA. Germline trimming cut 6 bases from V and 3 bases from J; bases unmatched to any gene: 9. The CDR3 is CASRRGQGLGGNTIYF. In DNA, the CDR3 is TGTGCCAGCAGGCGGGGACAGGGTCTGGGTGGAAACACCATATATTTT.

This chain joins TRBV9 and TRBJ2-3; D gene ambiguous. Germline values: CDR1 SGDLS, CDR2 YYNGEE. The CDR3 is 14 residues long. V lost 1 base, J lost 0 bases, and 6 bases lay in between. The CDR3 region is CASSVQSSTDTQYF. The DNA of the CDR3 is TGTGCCAGCAGCGTACAGTCTAGCACAGATACGCAGTATTTT.

This clone appeared many times. The J gene is TRBJ2-1, the V gene TRBV4-2; 9 bases map to TRBD2. Trimming took 2 bases from V and 7 from J; bases not matched to a gene: 6. Germline loops: CDR1 LGHNA, CDR2 YNFKEQ. The CDR3 runs 15 residues. The CDR3 DNA follows: TGTGCCAGCAGCCAACTAGCGGGATTTAGTAATGAGCAGTTCTTC. It yields the protein CASSQLAGFSNEQFF.

The chain uses TRBV4-2 and TRBJ2-1; 9 bases line up with TRBD2. The J segment lost 6 bases and the V segment lost 5 bases, leaving 8 bases of the junction unmatched. Per the germline V gene, CDR1 is LGHNA and CDR2 is YNFKEQ. The CDR3 totals 15 residues. CDR3 DNA: TGTGCCAGCAGCTCCTTAGCGGGGGAATCCAATGAGCAGTTCTTC. It codes for CASSSLAGESNEQFF.

V and J are TRBV6-1 and TRBJ1-5, with 8 positions matching TRBD1. The CDR3 is made up of 19 amino acids. V trimming: 4 bases; J trimming: 0 bases; junction bases outside the gene matches: 14. Looked up from germline, CDR1 is MNHNS and CDR2 is SASEGT. CDR3 sequence (DNA): TGTGCCAGCAGTGGGAACCGGGACAGGTCGATTTATAGCAATCAGCCCCAGCATTTT. It encodes CASSGNRDRSIYSNQPQHF.

The chain uses TRBV9 and TRBJ1-4; D unresolved. Germline assignment: CDR1 SGDLS and CDR2 YYNGEE. The length of the CDR3 is 14 residues. V lost 0 bases to trimming and J lost 4 bases, with 7 bases between them. The CDR3 DNA is TGTGCCAGCAGCGTAGCACTGAATAATGAAAAACTGTTTTTT. Translation gives CASSVALNNEKLFF.

This clone was seen more than once but under ten times. CDR3 in DNA: TGTGCCACCAGCAGAAACAGCGGAGGGTACAATGAGCAGTTCTTC. This sequence encodes CATSRNSGGYNEQFF. V and J are TRBV15 and TRBJ2-1, with a tentative D call TRBD2 (6 bases). Per germline, CDR1 LNHNV and CDR2 YYDKDF (reference sequence). With 2 bases removed from V and 4 bases from J, the gap between germline ends came to 12 bases. This CDR3 has 15 residues.

The chain couples TRBV9 to TRBJ2-7; no clear D gene. Germline V CDR1 and CDR2: SGDLS, YYNGEE. Trimming stripped 3 bases from V and 3 bases from J, with 19 bases between. CDR3 size: 16 residues. CDR3 sequence: CASSEAPLRNGYEQYF. The CDR3 DNA reads as TGTGCCAGCAGCGAGGCCCCACTACGAAATGGCTACGAGCAGTACTTC.

This chain joins TRBV3-1 (or the pseudogene TRBV3-2) and TRBJ1-6; no clear D. Germline lookup yields CDR1 LGHDT and CDR2 YNNKEL (reference sequence). V was clipped by 3 bases and J by 6 bases, with 9 bases between them. This CDR3 has 14 amino acids. In nucleotides, the CDR3 is TGTGCCAGCAGCCAGGTGGACTTTAATTCACCCCTCCACTTT. Translating gives CASSQVDFNSPLHF.

This clone came up a few times. The V gene is TRBV28, the J gene TRBJ1-2; maybe TRBD1 (6 bases). From germline, CDR1 is MDHEN and CDR2 SYDVKM. Trimming left V 1 base short and J 3 bases short, with 9 bases between. CDR3 length: 14 residues. CDR3 bases: TGTGCCAGCAGTTTATCGGACAGATACTATGGCTACACCTTC. This codes for CASSLSDRYYGYTF.

This clone was detected ten times or more. V gene TRBV30 combines with J gene TRBJ2-7; TRBD2 aligns across 7 bases. V was clipped by 0 bases and J by 2 bases; unmatched bases: 4. Per the germline V gene, CDR1 is GTSNPN and CDR2 is SVGIG (reference sequence). CDR3 length: 14 amino acids. CDR3 region: CAWSVRGRAYEQYV. The CDR3, as DNA: TGTGCCTGGAGTGTTCGAGGGAGGGCCTACGAGCAGTACGTC.

V is TRBV5-1 and J is TRBJ2-5; 7 positions agree with TRBD2. The junction had 5 bases not matched to a gene; V was cut back by 4 bases and J by 5 bases. This CDR3 comprises 13 residues. Per germline, CDR1 SGHRS and CDR2 YFSETQ. CDR3 DNA: TGCGCCAGCAGCCCTGGGACTAAGGAGACCCAGTACTTC. Translation gives CASSPGTKETQYF.

The rearrangement links TRBV11-2 to TRBJ1-5, with 7 bases lining up with TRBD1. CDR1 and CDR2 from the germline V gene are SGHAT and FQNNGV. The CDR3 consists of 14 residues. Trimming removed 5 bases from V and 3 bases from J; junction bases left unmatched: 4. The CDR3 DNA reads as TGTGCCAGCAGCCTGACAGGGCCCAATCAGCCCCAGCATTTT. This codes for CASSLTGPNQPQHF.

The chain is built from TRBV6-4 and TRBJ2-1; 10 bases agree with TRBD2. Losses at the gene ends were 2 bases for V and 10 bases for J; bases not matched to a gene: 5. The CDR3 runs to 14 residues. Germline V gene data show CDR1 as MRHNA and CDR2 as SNTAGT. In nucleotides, the CDR3 is TGTGCCAGCAGTGACCTAGCGGGGGCGGTAGAGCAGTTCTTC. Protein product: CASSDLAGAVEQFF.

This sequence joins TRBV18 and TRBJ1-6; no reliable D call. The CDR3 loop spans 16 amino acids. Trimming removed 6 bases from V and 8 bases from J, with 20 bases in between. The germline gives CDR1 KGHSH, CDR2 LQKENI. The CDR3 sequence is CASSPAGAVWDSPLHF. In DNA, the CDR3 is TGTGCCAGCTCCCCGGCGGGCGCTGTATGGGATTCACCCCTCCACTTT.

The CDR3 spells CAISAGTGIDEQFF. CDR3 in DNA: TGTGCCATCAGCGCCGGGACAGGGATCGATGAGCAGTTCTTC. The V and J genes are TRBV10-3 and TRBJ2-1, with TRBD1 matching 9 bases. J lost 8 bases, V lost 6 bases, and 8 bases had no gene match. The V gene's germline CDR1 is ENHRY and CDR2 SYGVKD. The CDR3 runs to 14 residues.

The rearrangement uses TRBV11-2 and TRBJ1-1; 9 nucleotides line up with TRBD1. The CDR3 is 17 amino acids. Germline V CDR1 and CDR2: SGHAT, FQNNGV. Unmatched junction bases numbered 11, after V lost 5 bases and J lost 1 base. The CDR3 loop is CASSPRGQGLPNTEAFF. CDR3 in DNA: TGTGCCAGCAGCCCCAGGGGACAGGGACTTCCGAACACTGAAGCTTTCTTT.

The chain links TRBV7-2 to TRBJ2-1, with D unresolved. The germline V gene has CDR1 SGHTA and CDR2 FQGNSA. Between the trimmed V and J ends, which lost 0 bases and 11 bases, there was a span of 5 bases. The length of the CDR3 is 11 residues. CDR3 nucleotides: TGTGCCAGCAGCTTAGCGGGCCAGCAGTTCTTC. This codes for CASSLAGQQFF.